Included here is one T cell receptor beta chain sequence, with context. Its antigen is unidentified. Germline V gene data show CDR1 as SGHNT and CDR2 as YYREEE (reference sequence). This CDR3 is built from 14 residues. The ends were cut back, 0 bases at V and 7 bases at J, with 14 bases in the middle. Assay used: immunoSEQ multiplex PCR; TCRdb lists only in-frame clones, some missing. The sample lists about 62,000 clones; around 88% were seen once. These data originate in a study of OX40 agonist ivuxolimab in advanced cancers. Study-wide points: With doses of 0.1 to 3.0 mg/kg, CD4+ and CD8+ blood T cells had undergone clonal expansion by week 6. Partial responders treated at 0.1-3.0 mg/kg exhibited clonal expansion among the lowest measured.

The sample here was CD4+ or CD8+ T cells sorted from blood, taken in a trial of the OX40 agonist ivuxolimab. The TCR sequence derives from an adult with an advanced solid tumor such as melanoma, head and neck, liver or kidney cancer. The J gene is TRBJ2-7, the V gene TRBV5-4; D remains ambiguous. CDR3 DNA sequence: TGTGCCAGCAGCTTGGCCAAAACAGCGAGAGAGCAGTACTTC. This sequence encodes CASSLAKTAREQYF.